Listed below are T cell receptor beta chains from one sample, sequenced in a study of shared clonotypes between healthy human individuals. Only in-frame clones appear in the TCRdb table, and some are missing; sequencing was by immunoSEQ multiplex PCR. The sample has about 2.4 million clones, approximately 94% seen once. The source material was naive CD4+ T cells sorted from blood. Source of these receptors: a man younger than 35 in good health. CDR3s leave out the opening cysteine and the closing phenylalanine or tryptophan. Fields, in order: J gene, clone size, V gene, CDR3 length, CDR3 protein. Size is stated for part of the rows, as once, few or many counts, or as a class when the clone is expanded.

TRBJ2-7 | . | TRBV9 | 13 | ASSVDPGTSYEQY
TRBJ2-7 | . | TRBV18 | 9 | ASSGGNEQY
TRBJ2-3 | . | TRBV11-1 | 15 | ASSLGWGDPGFDTQY
TRBJ2-3 | . | TRBV7-2 | 14 | ASSPKAGLATDTQY
TRBJ2-3 | . | TRBV6-5 | 12 | ASSRHRTADTQY
TRBJ2-2 | . | TRBV2 | 11 | ASREQGTGELF
TRBJ2-5 | . | TRBV6-1 | 12 | ASDGAGGPETQY
TRBJ1-4 | once | TRBV6-6 | 13 | ASSHRVQINEKLF
TRBJ2-2 | . | TRBV7-2 | 14 | ASSLSRTPDTGELF
TRBJ2-3 | . | TRBV11-2 | 13 | ASNVAGGFTDTQY
TRBJ2-5 | . | TRBV4-1 | 11 | ASSQGSRETQY
TRBJ2-7 | . | TRBV19 | 14 | ASRTKTGKASYEQY
TRBJ1-5 | once | TRBV7-2 | 15 | ASSAIGAQASNQPQH
TRBJ1-2 | once | TRBV7-9 | 14 | ASSQAGQGFRYGYT
TRBJ2-5 | . | TRBV4-1 | 11 | ASSLGQVETQY
TRBJ2-3 | once | TRBV18 | 11 | ASSPIREDTQY
TRBJ2-1 | . | TRBV7-9 | 13 | ASSLQKGAKNEQF
TRBJ2-1 | . | TRBV5-1 | 14 | ASKKTGLAGVNEQF
TRBJ2-7 | . | TRBV12-5 | 15 | ASGLTFRDRASYEQY
TRBJ2-5 | . | TRBV5-5 | 13 | ASSLAGLEQETQY
TRBJ2-1 | . | TRBV15 | 13 | ATSRDGREWDEQF
TRBJ1-5 | . | TRBV5-1 | 14 | ASSLGTGETNQPQH
TRBJ2-2 | . | TRBV2 | 13 | ASSEARGTTGELF
TRBJ2-1 | . | TRBV20-1 | 9 | SAPSYNEQF
TRBJ1-6 | . | TRBV4-1 | 14 | ASSQSKGEILSPLH
TRBJ1-6 | few | TRBV7-2 | 15 | ASSLGDNRIARSPLH
TRBJ1-5 | . | TRBV5-3 | 9 | ARSLGGPQH
TRBJ1-2 | once | TRBV11-1 | 13 | ASSSRRDTDYGYT
TRBJ2-7 | . | TRBV5-4 | 12 | ASSPRDSTYEQY
TRBJ2-5 | . | TRBV6-1 | 12 | ASSLGVSEETQY
TRBJ2-7 | . | TRBV18 | 11 | ASSPWESGEQY
TRBJ1-1 | . | TRBV6-1 | 11 | ASRGRGHPEAF
TRBJ2-7 | . | TRBV6-5 | 11 | ASSYFSSGEQY
TRBJ1-2 | . | TRBV6-1 | 12 | ASRDPGTGVGYT
TRBJ2-7 | . | TRBV4-1 | 11 | ASSQDLSLKQY
TRBJ2-1 | . | TRBV12-5 | 16 | ASGLVRKEAGPRNEQF
TRBJ1-1 | once | TRBV11-2 | 13 | ASRIRAGADTEAF
TRBJ2-5 | . | TRBV6-6 | 11 | ASSQTERQTQY
TRBJ2-7 | . | TRBV2 | 13 | ASRDRDYYTYEQY
TRBJ1-6 | . | TRBV25-1 | 12 | ASSGRSVNSPLH
TRBJ2-1 | . | TRBV11-2 | 11 | ASSTGLPNEQF
TRBJ1-4 | . | TRBV16 | 11 | ASRGTNNEKLF
TRBJ1-6 | . | TRBV10-1 | 11 | ASSESANSPLH
TRBJ1-5 | few | TRBV7-2 | 13 | ASSLDRGSNQPQH
TRBJ2-5 | . | TRBV6-1 | 11 | ASSEVNGGTQY
TRBJ1-5 | . | TRBV6-1 | 12 | ASSETVSNQPQH
TRBJ1-2 | . | TRBV7-9 | 10 | ASSYQTYGYT
TRBJ2-7 | . | TRBV6-4 | 14 | ASSDRGGSDSYEQY
TRBJ2-7 | once | TRBV7-9 | 14 | ASSPGLAGDLYEQY
TRBJ2-7 | . | TRBV7-9 | 12 | ASSAPVTADGQY
TRBJ2-5 | . | TRBV7-2 | 12 | ASSYGTVQETQY
TRBJ1-1 | . | TRBV2 | 12 | ASSEKGGYTEAF
TRBJ2-7 | few | TRBV4-3 | 13 | ASSQGLGGTYEQY
TRBJ1-2 | . | TRBV28 | 10 | ASSFPGGGYT
TRBJ2-7 | . | TRBV30 | 9 | AWSPGYEQY
TRBJ2-1 | . | TRBV7-9 | 12 | ASSRPGTGVEQF
TRBJ2-1 | . | TRBV6-1 | 12 | ASSVSSSYNEQF
TRBJ2-4 | . | TRBV7-2 | 13 | ASSLSAGTKNIQY
TRBJ2-3 | . | TRBV10-2 | 13 | ASTGLFSSTDTQY
TRBJ1-1 | . | TRBV9 | 11 | ASSAPGNTEAF